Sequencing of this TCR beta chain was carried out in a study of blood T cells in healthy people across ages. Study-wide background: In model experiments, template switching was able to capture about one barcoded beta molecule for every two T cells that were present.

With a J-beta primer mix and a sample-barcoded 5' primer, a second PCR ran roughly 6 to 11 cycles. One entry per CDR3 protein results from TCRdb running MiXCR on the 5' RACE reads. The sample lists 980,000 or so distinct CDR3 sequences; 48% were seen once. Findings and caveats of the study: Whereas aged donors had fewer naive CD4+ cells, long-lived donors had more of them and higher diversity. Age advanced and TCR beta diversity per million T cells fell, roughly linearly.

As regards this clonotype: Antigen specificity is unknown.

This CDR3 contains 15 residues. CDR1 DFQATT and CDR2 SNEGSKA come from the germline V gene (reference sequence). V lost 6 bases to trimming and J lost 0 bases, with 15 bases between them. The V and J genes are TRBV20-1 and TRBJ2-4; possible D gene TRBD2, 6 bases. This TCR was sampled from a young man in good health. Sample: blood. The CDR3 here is CSATGTGRAKNIQYF. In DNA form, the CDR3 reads TGCAGTGCGACCGGGACTGGCAGAGCCAAAAACATTCAGTACTTC.